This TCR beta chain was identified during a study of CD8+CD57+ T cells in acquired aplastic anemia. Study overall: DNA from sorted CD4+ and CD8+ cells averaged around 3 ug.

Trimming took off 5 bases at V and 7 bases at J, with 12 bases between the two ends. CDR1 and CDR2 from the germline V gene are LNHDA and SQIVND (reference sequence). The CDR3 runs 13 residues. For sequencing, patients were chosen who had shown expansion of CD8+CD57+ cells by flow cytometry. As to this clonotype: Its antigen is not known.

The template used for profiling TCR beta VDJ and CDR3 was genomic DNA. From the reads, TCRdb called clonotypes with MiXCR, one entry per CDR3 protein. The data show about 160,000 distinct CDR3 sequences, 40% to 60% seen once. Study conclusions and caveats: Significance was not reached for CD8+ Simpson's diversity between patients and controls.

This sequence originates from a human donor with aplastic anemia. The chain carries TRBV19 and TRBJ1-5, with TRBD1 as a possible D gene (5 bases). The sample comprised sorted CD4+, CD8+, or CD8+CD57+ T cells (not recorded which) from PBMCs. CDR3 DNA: TGTGCCAGTAGTTCCCGCTGGGACCAGCCCCAGCATTTT. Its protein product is CASSSRWDQPQHF.